Ten or more counts support the clone carrying this T cell receptor beta chain. This record belongs to a study of T cells after yellow fever vaccination. TCRdb redid the calling of the 5' RACE reads with MiXCR, one entry per CDR3 protein. The sample has about 75,000 distinct CDR3 sequences, about 7.7% seen once; the top ten hold approximately 29%. Trimming shortened V by 1 base and J by 1 base, and 11 bases separated the two germline ends. CDR1 and CDR2 (germline): MGHRA, YSYEKL. The CDR3 length is 15 residues. The sequence was collected from a man aged 18 to 30 who received the YFV17D yellow fever vaccine. Source: CD8+ T cells sorted from PBMCs, taken roughly 10 days after the first yellow fever vaccination. V gene TRBV4-1 combines with J gene TRBJ2-7, with unresolved D. In nucleotides, the CDR3 is TGCGCCAGCAGCCAAGTTTCGTCCCCATCCTACGAGCAGTACTTC. Its translation is CASSQVSSPSYEQYF.